In this sample, the clone carrying this TCR beta chain turned up many times. Its specificity is unknown. The iRepertoire nested amplicon-rescue multiplex PCR amplified TCR alpha and beta CDR3s from RNA. MiXCR was run by TCRdb on the multiplex PCR reads, yielding one entry per CDR3 protein. The sample includes about 380,000 distinct CDR3 sequences, more than 35% of them seen just once. The data belong to a study of glioma-infiltrating T cells. Overall study results and limits: Gliomas, especially low-grade, showed above-expected tissue-blood divergence; non-neoplastic patients showed below.

The material sequenced was glioma tissue, nonneoplastic brain tissue, or PBMCs (not recorded which). This TCR derives from a human donor with low-grade glioma or glioblastoma, undergoing nonglioma brain surgery, or in good health (not recorded which).

As DNA, the CDR3 is TGTGCCAGCAGTTCCCCCCCGCAGGGGCGTCTGGAGACCCAGTACTTC. Its protein product is CASSSPPQGRLETQYF. The chain uses TRBV28 and TRBJ2-5, with a possible D match to TRBD1 (6 bases). The CDR3 contains 16 residues. The germline V gene has CDR1 MDHEN and CDR2 SYDVKM. V lost 4 bases and J lost 5, with 20 bases in between.